The clone carrying this T cell receptor (beta chain) appeared once. The target antigen is unknown. The sample comes from a study of cytomegalovirus exposure and HLA in healthy donors. Germline CDR1 is LNHDA and CDR2 is SQIVND (reference sequence). Trimming took off 7 bases at V and 2 bases at J, with 18 bases between the two ends. This CDR3 region has 16 residues. PCR involved 60 Vbeta and 13 Jbeta primers. Some clones are missing from TCRdb's copy, which holds only in-frame ones; the method was immunoSEQ multiplex PCR. The repertoire holds about 150,000 clones, about 81% seen once, with about 6.4% in the top ten. Study-level findings and limits: Most of the TCR beta V segments (in an earlier analysis) were productive either about 87% or about 30% of the time.

This receptor was taken from a man aged 30 to 45 in good health and CMV-seronegative. The sequenced material came from PBMCs. This rearrangement joins TRBV19 to TRBJ1-5, with D hard to call. In DNA, the CDR3 is TGTGCCAGTACCCTAACGGCACAGTGGGGCAATCAGCCCCAGCATTTT. Residues: CASTLTAQWGNQPQHF. Filled out from reference TRBV19 and TRBJ1-5, the complete variable domain reads DGGITQSPKYLFRKEGQNVTLSCEQNLNHDAMYWYRQDPGQGLRLIYYSQIVNDFQKGDIAEGYSVSREKKESFPLTVTSAQKNPTAFYLCASTLTAQWGNQPQHFGDGTRLSIL.